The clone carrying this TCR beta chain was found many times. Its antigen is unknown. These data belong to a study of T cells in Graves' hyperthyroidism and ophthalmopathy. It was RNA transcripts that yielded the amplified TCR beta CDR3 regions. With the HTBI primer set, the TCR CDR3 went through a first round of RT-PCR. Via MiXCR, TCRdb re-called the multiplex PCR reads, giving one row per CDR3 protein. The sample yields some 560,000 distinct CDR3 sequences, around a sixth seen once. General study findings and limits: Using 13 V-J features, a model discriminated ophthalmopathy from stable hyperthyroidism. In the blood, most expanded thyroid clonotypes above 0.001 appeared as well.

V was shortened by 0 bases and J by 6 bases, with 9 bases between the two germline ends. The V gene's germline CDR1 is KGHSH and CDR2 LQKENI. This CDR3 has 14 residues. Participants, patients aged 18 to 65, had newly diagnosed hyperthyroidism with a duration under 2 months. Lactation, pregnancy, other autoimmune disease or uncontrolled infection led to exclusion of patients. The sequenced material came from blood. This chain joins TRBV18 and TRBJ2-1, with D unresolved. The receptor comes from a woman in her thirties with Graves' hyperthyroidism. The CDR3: CASSPPVTTNEQFF. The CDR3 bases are TGTGCCAGCTCACCACCGGTAACCACCAATGAGCAGTTCTTC.